What follows are 4 T cell receptor beta chains derived from one specimen sequenced in a study of shared clonotypes between healthy human individuals (dated by TCRdb to about 2020). The library was built by means of the immunoSEQ multiplex PCR assay. TCRdb's version of the immuneACCESS table is confined to in-frame rearrangements and falls short of the full clone set. An unresolved V gene accounts for under half of the shortfall where checked; the remainder is of unknown origin. This sample comprises over 2 million clones, over 85% of them detected only once. The ten largest clonotypes hold 0.13% of the sample. The sample comprised naive CD4+ T cells sorted from blood. The cell subset or site label corresponds to: CD45RA+ positively selected. These receptors all stem from a man between 18 and 35 years old in good health.

Note on this clone: The same CDR3 is also encoded by other DNA sequences in this sample. The rearrangement joins TRBV27 to TRBJ2-5; TRBD2 agrees at 11 bases. CDR1 and CDR2 from the germline V gene are MNHEY and SMNVEV (reference sequence). The CDR3 length is 14 residues. The V segment lost 5 bases and the J segment 4 bases; nucleotides outside the gene matches: 3. CDR3 sequence (DNA): TGTGCCAGCAGTCTCCTAGCGGGAGGAGAGACCCAGTACTTC. This codes for CASSLLAGGETQYF.

This clone was seen a handful of times. V usage is TRBV27 and J usage is TRBJ2-7; tentatively, D is TRBD1 (5 bases). Trimming removed 5 bases from V and 0 bases from J, with 14 bases in between. Germline CDR1 MNHEY, CDR2 SMNVEV (reference sequence). This CDR3 spans 15 amino acids. The CDR3 coding sequence is TGTGCCAGCAGTACCCACTGGACAAGCTCCTACGAGCAGTACTTC. Encoded protein: CASSTHWTSSYEQYF.

V usage is TRBV6-6 and J usage is TRBJ1-5; 9 bases agree with TRBD1. The V gene's germline CDR1 is MNHNY and CDR2 SVGAGI (reference sequence). The V and J ends lost 6 bases and 6 bases, in that order; junction bases with no gene match: 6. The CDR3 length is 14 residues. CDR3 loop: CASRETGGPQPQHF. CDR3 in DNA: TGTGCCAGCAGGGAGACAGGGGGACCTCAGCCCCAGCATTTT.

This chain joins TRBV7-2 and TRBJ2-7, with TRBD2 matching 8 bases. The CDR3 covers 15 residues. V lost 0 bases, J lost 4 bases, and 5 bases stayed unmatched. The V gene's germline CDR1 is SGHTA and CDR2 FQGNSA. In DNA form, the CDR3 reads TGTGCCAGCAGCTTAGCCCGGACTAGCATTTACGAGCAGTACTTC. Translated, it gives CASSLARTSIYEQYF.